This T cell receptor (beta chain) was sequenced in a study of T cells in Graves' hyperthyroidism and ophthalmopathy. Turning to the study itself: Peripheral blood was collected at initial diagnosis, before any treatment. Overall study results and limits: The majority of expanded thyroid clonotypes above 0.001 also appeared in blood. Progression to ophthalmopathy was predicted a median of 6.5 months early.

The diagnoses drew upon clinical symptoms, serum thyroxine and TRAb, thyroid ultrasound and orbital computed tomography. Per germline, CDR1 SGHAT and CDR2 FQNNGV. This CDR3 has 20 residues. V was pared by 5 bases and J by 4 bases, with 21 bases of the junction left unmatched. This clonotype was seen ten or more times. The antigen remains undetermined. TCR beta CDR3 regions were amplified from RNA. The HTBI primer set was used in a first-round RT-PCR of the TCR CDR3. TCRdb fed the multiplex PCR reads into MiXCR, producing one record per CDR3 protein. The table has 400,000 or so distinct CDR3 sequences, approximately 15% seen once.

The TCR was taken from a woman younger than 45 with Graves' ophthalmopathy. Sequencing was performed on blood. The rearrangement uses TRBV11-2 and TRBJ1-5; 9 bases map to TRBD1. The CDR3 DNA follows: TGTGCCAGCAGCCCATGGACAGGGGTTCAATTAAGCCTCATTAATCAGCCCCAGCATTTT. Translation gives CASSPWTGVQLSLINQPQHF.